Described below is a single T cell receptor beta chain sequence and its context. Study members were between roughly 18 and 89 years old and lived in 24 US regions. The CDR3 consists of 13 residues. V shed 5 bases and J shed 5 bases, with 11 bases lying between them. Germline V gene lookup returns CDR1 LGHDT and CDR2 YNNKEL (reference sequence). Source study methods: Nucleated cell counts were estimated from reference gene primer amplification. Assay: immunoSEQ multiplex PCR; the TCRdb copy retains only in-frame clones and omits some. V, J and clone size are taken as reported in that table, and D and trimming were inferred from the DNA itself. This sample has about 200,000 clones; about four fifths occur once, and the top ten carry about 4.8%. This sample was taken from a study of blood T cell repertoires in COVID-19.

Sequenced material: PBMCs or T cells enriched from blood (not recorded which). The chain recombines TRBV3-1 (or the pseudogene TRBV3-2) with TRBJ2-3; D unresolved. The TCR was taken from a woman aged 50 to 65 who had been exposed to COVID-19. The CDR3 reads CASSTRRRDTQYF. The CDR3 DNA is TGTGCCAGCAGCACCCGTCGGAGAGATACGCAGTATTTT.